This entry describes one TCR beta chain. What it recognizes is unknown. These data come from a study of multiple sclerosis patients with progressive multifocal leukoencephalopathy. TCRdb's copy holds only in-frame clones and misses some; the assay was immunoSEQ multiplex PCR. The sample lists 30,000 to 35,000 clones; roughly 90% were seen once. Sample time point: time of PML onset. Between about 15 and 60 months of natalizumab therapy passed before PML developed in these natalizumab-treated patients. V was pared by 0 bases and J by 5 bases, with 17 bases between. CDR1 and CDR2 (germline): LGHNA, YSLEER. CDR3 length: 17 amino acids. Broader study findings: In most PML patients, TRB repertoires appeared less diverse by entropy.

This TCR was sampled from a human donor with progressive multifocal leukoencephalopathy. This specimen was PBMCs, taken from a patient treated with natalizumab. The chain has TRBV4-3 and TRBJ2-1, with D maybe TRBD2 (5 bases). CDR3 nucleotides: TGCGCCAGCAGCCAAGATGATCGGCCGCGGGTCCACAATGAGCAGTTCTTC. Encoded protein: CASSQDDRPRVHNEQFF.